This T cell receptor beta chain was documented in a study of immune evolution from preneoplasia to lung adenocarcinoma. Study-wide findings and caveats: Top clone frequencies peaked in normal lung, apparently declining through invasive adenocarcinoma. Later-stage lesions seemingly showed higher T cell density and diversity than normal lung.

With regard to this clone: Its antigen remains unknown.

Sequencing was performed with immunoSEQ multiplex PCR; in TCRdb, only in-frame clones are kept and a portion is missing. The sample records roughly 3,800 clones, 81% being singletons. Patient tissue came from resections in Japan or China, 2014–2017. Between the trimmed V and J ends, which lost 3 bases and 9 bases, there was a span of 15 bases. CDR3 length: 13 amino acids. Germline CDR1 reads MNHEY; CDR2 reads SMNVEV (reference sequence). The chain is built from TRBV27 and TRBJ2-7; D gene unclear. The TCR sequence derives from a person between 70 and 80 years old with lung adenocarcinoma. The sample comprised FFPE adjacent normal lung tissue. CDR3 protein: CASSFWSLGRQYF. CDR3 bases: TGTGCCAGCAGTTTCTGGTCCTTGGGAAGGCAGTACTTC.